A selection of T cell receptor beta chains follows, all from one sample in a study of cytomegalovirus exposure and HLA in healthy donors. Using immunoSEQ multiplex PCR, the repertoire was profiled, and TCRdb retains in-frame clones only, with some absent. The sample holds approximately 140,000 clones, 80% seen once. Sequenced material: PBMCs. The source is a man aged 30 to 39 in good health and CMV-seronegative. Both conserved end residues are part of each CDR3. The D gene is left open where the match is weak. Some rows mark clone size as missing; the rest say once, few, many or name a class of expanded clone.

>TRBV7-9|many|NA|TRBJ2-3
CASTQQAGTHTDTQYF
TGTGCCAGCACCCAACAGGCGGGGACCCACACAGATACGCAGTATTTT
>TRBV7-9|once|TRBD2|TRBJ2-1
CASSPRERDYNEQFF
TGTGCCAGCAGCCCCCGTGAGCGGGACTACAATGAGCAGTTCTTC
>TRBV10-2|NA|TRBD1|TRBJ2-7
CASSDTGGFVYEQYF
TGCGCCAGCAGTGACACAGGGGGCTTTGTTTACGAGCAGTACTTC
>TRBV7-8|NA|TRBD1|TRBJ1-5
CASSLKGGPNQPQHF
TGTGCCAGCAGCTTAAAAGGGGGCCCCAATCAGCCCCAGCATTTT
>TRBV5-1|NA|NA|TRBJ1-6
CASSLYPGSGSSPLHF
TGCGCCAGCAGCTTGTATCCGGGAAGTGGTTCCTCACCCCTCCACTTT
>TRBV4-1|NA|TRBD1|TRBJ2-7
CASSSYQQGDEQYF
TGCGCCAGCAGCTCCTACCAACAGGGGGACGAGCAGTACTTC
>TRBV6-6|once|NA|TRBJ1-5
CASRVAYSNQPQHF
TGTGCCAGCAGGGTAGCTTATAGCAATCAGCCCCAGCATTTT
>TRBV5-1|NA|TRBD1|TRBJ2-4
CASSPSGTGGVKNIQYF
TGCGCCAGCAGCCCTAGCGGGACAGGGGGCGTAAAAAACATTCAGTACTTC
>TRBV30|once|TRBD1|TRBJ2-7
CAWSVGTGRYEQYF
TGTGCCTGGAGTGTAGGGACAGGGCGGTACGAGCAGTACTTC
>TRBV7-2|NA|TRBD1|TRBJ2-7
CASSLARTGGKQYF
TGTGCCAGCAGCTTAGCGCGGACAGGGGGCAAGCAGTACTTC
>TRBV18|NA|TRBD1|TRBJ1-4
CASSPEMDRGNEKLFF
TGTGCCAGCTCACCAGAGATGGACAGGGGTAATGAAAAACTGTTTTTT
>TRBV30|NA|TRBD2|TRBJ2-7
CAWSGAAGGEREGLEQYF
TGTGCCTGGAGCGGTGCGGCCGGGGGTGAGCGGGAGGGCCTCGAGCAGTACTTC
>TRBV6-1|NA|NA|TRBJ1-5
CASSVRGFPNQPQHF
TGTGCCAGCAGTGTTCGGGGGTTCCCCAATCAGCCCCAGCATTTT
>TRBV28|NA|NA|TRBJ2-4
CASSLSNRGGGAKNIQYF
TGTGCCAGCAGTTTATCAAATAGAGGGGGGGGAGCCAAAAACATTCAGTACTTC
>TRBV5-1|NA|NA|TRBJ2-5
CASSLGSGNQETQYF
TGCGCCAGCAGCTTGGGGTCAGGGAACCAAGAGACCCAGTACTTC
>TRBV6-5|few|NA|TRBJ2-7
CASSTPSDLSYEQYF
TGTGCCAGCAGTACCCCTAGCGACCTCTCCTACGAGCAGTACTTC
>TRBV9|NA|NA|TRBJ1-5
CASSVGADSNQPQHF
TGTGCCAGCAGCGTAGGGGCAGATAGCAATCAGCCCCAGCATTTT
>TRBV6-5|NA|TRBD2|TRBJ2-7
CASTSIGTSHYEQYF
TGTGCCAGCACTTCAATCGGGACTAGCCACTACGAGCAGTACTTC
>TRBV29-1|NA|TRBD2|TRBJ2-5
CSVERLAGGETQYF
TGCAGCGTTGAGCGACTAGCGGGGGGGGAGACCCAGTACTTC
>TRBV7-9|few|TRBD1|TRBJ1-2
CSSSQRDRDGYGYTF
TGTTCCAGCAGCCAAAGGGACAGGGATGGCTATGGCTACACCTTC
>TRBV5-1|NA|TRBD1|TRBJ1-2
CASSEDRGSYGYTF
TGCGCCAGCAGCGAGGACAGGGGGAGCTATGGCTACACCTTC
>TRBV9|NA|NA|TRBJ1-5
CASSATGNNQPQHF
TGTGCCAGTAGCGCAACAGGGAACAATCAGCCCCAGCATTTT
>TRBV11-1|NA|TRBD1|TRBJ2-7
CASSLVSPGQGSSYEQYF
TGTGCCAGCAGCTTAGTTTCACCCGGACAGGGAAGCTCCTACGAGCAGTACTTC
>TRBV5-1|NA|NA|TRBJ2-2
CASNLRGTGELFF
TGCGCCAGCAACCTTCGGGGTACCGGGGAGCTGTTTTTT
>TRBV7-8|NA|TRBD1|TRBJ2-7
CASSLGGQRTYEQYF
TGTGCCAGCAGCTTAGGGGGACAGAGAACCTACGAGCAGTACTTC
>TRBV5-1|few|NA|TRBJ1-1
CASSFPEQNTEAFF
TGCGCCAGCAGCTTCCCTGAACAAAACACTGAAGCTTTCTTT
>TRBV28|few|NA|TRBJ1-5
CASSLLTDGNQPQHF
TGTGCCAGCAGTTTATTGACAGATGGCAATCAGCCCCAGCATTTT
>TRBV25-1|NA|TRBD1|TRBJ1-2
CASSLGTGHGYTF
TGTGCCAGCAGTCTCGGGACAGGGCATGGCTACACCTTC
>TRBV4-1|NA|TRBD1|TRBJ1-2
CASSLTGTGSYGYTF
TGCGCCAGCAGCCTGACCGGGACAGGGAGCTATGGCTACACCTTC
>TRBV1|once|NA|TRBJ2-4
CTTYLAGAKNIQYF
TGCACCACCTATCTAGCGGGAGCCAAAAACATTCAGTACTTC
>TRBV4-1|few|NA|TRBJ1-1
CASRVNRVNTEAFF
TGCGCCAGCAGGGTAAACAGGGTAAACACTGAAGCTTTCTTT